The 11 T cell receptor beta chains below come from one sample, sequenced in a study of T-cell memory formation after mild COVID-19. TCRdb recomputed calls from the 5' RACE reads with MiXCR, one row per CDR3 protein. The sample records around 300,000 distinct CDR3 sequences, 15% to 20% being singletons. The sample was PBMCs or a T cell subset sorted from them (not recorded which). These receptors were collected from a man aged 18 to 35 who had mild COVID-19 (a few samples of this study predate the infection). Cell type and time point are not known.

This clonotype has a handful of counts. The chain has TRBV6-6 and TRBJ2-7, with D maybe TRBD1 (5 bases). The CDR3 totals 14 residues. Germline CDR1 and CDR2: MNHNY and SVGAGI (reference sequence). V shed 6 bases and J shed 0 bases, with 12 bases lying between them. CDR3 region: CASRHRQSSYEQYV. DNA of the CDR3: TGTGCCAGCAGACACCGACAGAGCTCCTACGAGCAGTACGTC.

This clonotype was detected ten times or more. The J gene is TRBJ2-2, the V gene TRBV12-3 or TRBV12-4, with D tentatively TRBD1 (5 bases). V lost 7 bases, J lost 4 bases, and 28 bases lay in between. The CDR3 length is 19 residues. The CDR3, as DNA: TGTGCCAGCAAAATTTACAGGTTTCAAGGGGTGCTATTCACCGGGGAGCTGTTTTTT. This codes for CASKIYRFQGVLFTGELFF.

This clonotype was counted between two and nine times. This chain joins TRBV4-3 and TRBJ1-2, with D unresolved. Trimming took 0 bases from V and 14 from J, leaving 16 bases between them. The germline gives CDR1 LGHNA, CDR2 YSLEER. This CDR3 contains 13 residues. This CDR3 reads CASSQDWARPRTF. CDR3 nucleotide sequence: TGCGCCAGCAGCCAAGATTGGGCCAGGCCGAGGACCTTC.

The table lists this clonotype with many counts. The chain carries TRBV7-2 and TRBJ2-1; perhaps TRBD2 as D (6 bases). V was trimmed by 1 base and J by 6 bases, leaving 10 bases between them. The CDR3 contains 14 residues. The germline gives CDR1 SGHTA, CDR2 FQGNSA. CDR3 DNA: TGTGCCAGCAGCTTAGGGACTATCGGCAATGAGCAGTTCTTC. It yields the protein CASSLGTIGNEQFF.

The CDR3 here is CASSTRPRGEAYF. As DNA, the CDR3 is TGTGCCAGCAGCACACGACCCCGGGGGGAGGCGTATTTT. The chain employs TRBV7-2 and TRBJ2-3; the match to TRBD2 covers 7 bases. The germline CDR1 and CDR2 sequences are SGHTA and FQGNSA. CDR3 size: 13 residues. With V trimmed by 5 bases and J by 14 bases, 13 bases remained unmatched.

This clonotype has ten or more counts. V is TRBV20-1 and J is TRBJ2-3, with 7 bases that match TRBD1. This CDR3 is 15 amino acids long. The germline V gene encodes CDR1 DFQATT and CDR2 SNEGSKA (reference sequence). Unmatched junction bases numbered 9, after V lost 5 bases and J lost 1 base. The CDR3, as DNA: TGCAGTGCTTTATCAGGGGGACCTGGCACAGATACGCAGTATTTT. This sequence encodes CSALSGGPGTDTQYF.

The chain employs TRBV6-5 and TRBJ2-7, with 7 bases aligning to TRBD1. Per the germline V gene, CDR1 is MNHEY and CDR2 is SVGAGI. The CDR3 loop spans 15 amino acids. With V trimmed by 4 bases and J by 1 base, 7 bases remained unmatched. CDR3: CASSLYRGLSYEQYF. The CDR3 coding sequence is TGTGCCAGCAGTTTGTACAGGGGTCTGTCCTACGAGCAGTACTTC.

V is TRBV5-1 and J is TRBJ2-3; TRBD2 aligns across 7 bases. J lost 5 bases, V lost 0 bases, and 12 bases had no gene match. The germline V gene encodes CDR1 SGHRS and CDR2 YFSETQ. The CDR3 has 17 residues. This CDR3 reads CASSLGGGAREVDTQYF. As DNA, the CDR3 is TGCGCCAGCAGCTTGGGAGGCGGGGCCCGGGAGGTAGATACGCAGTATTTT.

This clonotype was seen more than once but under ten times. J is TRBJ2-1 and V is TRBV18; D remains ambiguous. CDR1 is KGHSH and CDR2 is LQKENI in the germline V gene. V gave up 5 bases and J gave up 0 bases, with 11 bases separating them. CDR3 length: 15 amino acids. Here the CDR3 reads CASSYQDSSYNEQFF. The CDR3 nucleotides are TGTGCCAGCTCATACCAGGATAGCTCCTACAATGAGCAGTTCTTC.

This clonotype was seen a handful of times. V gene TRBV10-2 combines with J gene TRBJ2-5, with D tentatively TRBD1 or TRBD2 (7 bases each). V lost 2 bases to trimming and J lost 5 bases, with 15 bases between them. This CDR3 region has 15 residues. Germline CDR1 and CDR2: WSHSY and SAAADI. CDR3 DNA: TGCGCCAGCAGTGAGAGGGAGGGGGCGATGGAGACCCAGTACTTC. Its protein product is CASSEREGAMETQYF.

The rearrangement uses TRBV5-1 and TRBJ2-3; D is undetermined. Trimming removed 0 bases from V and 4 bases from J, with 15 bases in between. CDR1 is SGHRS, CDR2 YFSETQ, per germline. This CDR3 is built from 16 residues. CDR3: CASSLEQPVPPDTQYF. Here the CDR3 DNA reads TGCGCCAGCAGCTTGGAACAACCTGTCCCCCCAGATACGCAGTATTTT.